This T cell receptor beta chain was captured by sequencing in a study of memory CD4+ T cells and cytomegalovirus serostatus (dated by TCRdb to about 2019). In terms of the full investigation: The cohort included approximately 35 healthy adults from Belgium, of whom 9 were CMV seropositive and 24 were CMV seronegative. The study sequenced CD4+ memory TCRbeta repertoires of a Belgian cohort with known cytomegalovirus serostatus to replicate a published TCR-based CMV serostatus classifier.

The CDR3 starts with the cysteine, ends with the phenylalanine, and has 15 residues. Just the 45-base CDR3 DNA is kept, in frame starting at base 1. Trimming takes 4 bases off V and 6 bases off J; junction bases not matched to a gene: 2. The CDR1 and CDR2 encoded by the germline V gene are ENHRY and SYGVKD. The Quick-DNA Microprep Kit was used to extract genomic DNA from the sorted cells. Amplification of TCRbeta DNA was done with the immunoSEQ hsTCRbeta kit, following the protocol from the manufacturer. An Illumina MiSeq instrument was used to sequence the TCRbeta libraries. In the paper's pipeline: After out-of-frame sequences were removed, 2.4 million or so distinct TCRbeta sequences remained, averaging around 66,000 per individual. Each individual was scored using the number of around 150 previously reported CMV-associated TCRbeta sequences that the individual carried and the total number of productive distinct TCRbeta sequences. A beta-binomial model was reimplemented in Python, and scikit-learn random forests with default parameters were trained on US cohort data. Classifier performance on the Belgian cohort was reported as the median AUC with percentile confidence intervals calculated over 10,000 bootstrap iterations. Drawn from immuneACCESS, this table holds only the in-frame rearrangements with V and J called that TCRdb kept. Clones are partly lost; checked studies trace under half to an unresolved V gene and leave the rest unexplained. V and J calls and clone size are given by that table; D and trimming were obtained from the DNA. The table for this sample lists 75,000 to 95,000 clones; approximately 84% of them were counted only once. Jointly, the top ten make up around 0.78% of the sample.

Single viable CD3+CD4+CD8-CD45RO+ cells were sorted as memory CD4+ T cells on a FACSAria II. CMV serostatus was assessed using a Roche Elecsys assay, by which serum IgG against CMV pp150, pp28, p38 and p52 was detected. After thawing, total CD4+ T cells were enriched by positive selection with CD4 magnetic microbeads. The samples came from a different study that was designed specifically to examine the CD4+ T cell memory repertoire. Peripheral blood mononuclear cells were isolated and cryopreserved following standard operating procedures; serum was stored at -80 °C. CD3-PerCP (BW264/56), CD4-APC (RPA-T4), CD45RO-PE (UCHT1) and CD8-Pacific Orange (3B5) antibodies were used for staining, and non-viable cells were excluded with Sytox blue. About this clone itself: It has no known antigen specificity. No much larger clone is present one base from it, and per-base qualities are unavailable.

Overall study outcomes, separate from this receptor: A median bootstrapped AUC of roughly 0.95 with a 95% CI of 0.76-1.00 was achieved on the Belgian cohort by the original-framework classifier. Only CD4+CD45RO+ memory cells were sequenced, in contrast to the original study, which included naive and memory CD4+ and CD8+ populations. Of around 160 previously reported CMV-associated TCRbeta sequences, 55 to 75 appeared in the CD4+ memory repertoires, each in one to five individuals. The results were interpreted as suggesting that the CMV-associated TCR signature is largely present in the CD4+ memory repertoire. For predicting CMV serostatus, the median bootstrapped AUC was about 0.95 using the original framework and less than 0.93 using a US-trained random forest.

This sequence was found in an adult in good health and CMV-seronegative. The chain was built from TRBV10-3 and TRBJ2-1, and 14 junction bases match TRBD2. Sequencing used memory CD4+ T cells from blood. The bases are TGTGCCATCAGTGGACTAGCGGGGGGGCCCAATGAGCAGTTCTTC. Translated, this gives CAISGLAGGPNEQFF.